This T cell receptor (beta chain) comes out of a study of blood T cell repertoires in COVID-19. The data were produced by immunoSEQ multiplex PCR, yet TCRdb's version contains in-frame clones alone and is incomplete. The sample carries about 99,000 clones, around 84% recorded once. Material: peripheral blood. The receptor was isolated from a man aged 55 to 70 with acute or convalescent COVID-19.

CDR3 sequence (DNA): TGTGCCAGCAGTTCGGGACTAGCGGTTTTAACCGGGGAGCTGTTTTTT. Amino acid sequence: CASSSGLAVLTGELFF. The chain employs TRBV11-3 and TRBJ2-2, with 11 bases fitting TRBD2. The V gene's germline CDR1 is SGHNT and CDR2 YENEEA. V gave up 6 bases and J gave up 5 bases; unmatched junction bases: 8. CDR3 length: 16 residues.